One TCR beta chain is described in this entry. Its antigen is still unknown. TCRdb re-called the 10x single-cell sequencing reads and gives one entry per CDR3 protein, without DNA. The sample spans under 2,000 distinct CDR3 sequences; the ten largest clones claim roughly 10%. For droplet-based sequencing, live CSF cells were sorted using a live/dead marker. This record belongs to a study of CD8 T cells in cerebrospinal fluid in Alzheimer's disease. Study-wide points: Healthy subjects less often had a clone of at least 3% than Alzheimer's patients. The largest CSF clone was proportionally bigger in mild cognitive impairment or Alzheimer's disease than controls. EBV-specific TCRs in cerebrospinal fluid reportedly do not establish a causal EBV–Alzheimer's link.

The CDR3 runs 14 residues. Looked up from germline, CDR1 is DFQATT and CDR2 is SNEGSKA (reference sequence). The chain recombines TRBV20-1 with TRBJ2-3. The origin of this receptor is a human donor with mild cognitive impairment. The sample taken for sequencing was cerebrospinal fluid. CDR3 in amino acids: CSARLDTTPDTQYF.